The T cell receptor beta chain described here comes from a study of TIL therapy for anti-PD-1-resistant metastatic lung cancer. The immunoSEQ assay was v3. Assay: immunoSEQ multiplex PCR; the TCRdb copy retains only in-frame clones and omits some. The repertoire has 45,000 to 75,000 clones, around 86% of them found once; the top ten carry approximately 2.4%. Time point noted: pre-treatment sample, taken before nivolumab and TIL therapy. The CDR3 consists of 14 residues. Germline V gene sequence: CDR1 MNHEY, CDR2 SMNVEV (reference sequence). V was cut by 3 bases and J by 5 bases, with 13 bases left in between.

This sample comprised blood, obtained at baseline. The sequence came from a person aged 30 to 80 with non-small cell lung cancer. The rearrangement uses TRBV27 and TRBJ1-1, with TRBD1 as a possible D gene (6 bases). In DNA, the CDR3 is TGTGCCAGCAGTTTCAAAGGGGGGAAAACTGAAGCTTTCTTT. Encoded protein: CASSFKGGKTEAFF.